This entry describes one T cell receptor beta chain. This specimen belongs to a study of blood T cell repertoires in COVID-19. Turning to the study itself: The United States, Italy and Spain provided the acute and convalescent COVID-19 samples. In each case, the material was cDNA or gDNA derived from T cells, B-cell-depleted T cells, or PBMCs.

Methods used by the authors: The authors estimated nucleated cell counts from reference gene primer amplification. Profiled with immunoSEQ multiplex PCR; TCRdb holds only in-frame clones, not every one. V and J calls and clone size come straight from that table; D and trimming were deduced from the DNA. The table lists 470,000 or so clones, approximately 85% of them singletons. The V and J ends lost 8 bases and 0 bases respectively, with 10 bases between them. This CDR3 spans 13 amino acids. The TCR comes from a human donor in a cohort sampled during active COVID-19. The sequencing input was peripheral blood. The chain is built from TRBV23-1 and TRBJ1-1; D unresolved. TRBV23-1 is classed as an ORF, of uncertain function. The CDR3 is CASRRDMNTEAFF. The CDR3 coding sequence is TGCGCCAGCCGTAGAGATATGAACACTGAAGCTTTCTTT.